A selection of T cell receptor beta chains follows, all from one sample in a study of Ad26.COV2.S vaccination and SARS-CoV-2 variants. The method was immunoSEQ multiplex PCR; TCRdb's version includes in-frame clones alone and lacks a portion of them. The table lists a few hundred thousand clones, about four fifths of them singletons. Specimen: peripheral blood, collected in a trial of Ad26.COV2.S vaccine versus placebo. These receptors all stem from a person between 18 and 65 years old who received the Ad26.COV2.S COVID-19 vaccine or a placebo. The CDR3 runs from the conserved cysteine through the conserved F or W. D genes are given only for firm matches. Size is omitted from some rows. Given values are once, few, many or a class for expanded clones.

V gene: TRBV6-5; D gene: NA; J gene: TRBJ1-1; clone size: NA; CDR3 protein: CASLEGSTEAFF; CDR3 DNA: TGTGCCAGCTTGGAGGGTTCCACTGAAGCTTTCTTT
V gene: TRBV20-1; D gene: NA; J gene: TRBJ2-7; clone size: NA; CDR3 protein: CSASGSSYEQYF; CDR3 DNA: TGCAGTGCTAGTGGAAGCTCCTACGAGCAGTACTTC
V gene: TRBV30; D gene: NA; J gene: TRBJ1-2; clone size: NA; CDR3 protein: CAWSVVGVGYTF; CDR3 DNA: TGTGCCTGGAGTGTTGTGGGGGTTGGCTACACCTTC
V gene: TRBV6-5; D gene: NA; J gene: TRBJ2-5; clone size: NA; CDR3 protein: CASSRGAQETQYF; CDR3 DNA: TGTGCCAGCAGTCGGGGGGCACAAGAGACCCAGTACTTC
V gene: TRBV6-5; D gene: NA; J gene: TRBJ2-3; clone size: NA; CDR3 protein: CASSSSYSRTDTQYF; CDR3 DNA: TGTGCCAGCAGTTCCTCGTACTCCCGCACAGATACGCAGTATTTT
V gene: TRBV7-3; D gene: TRBD1; J gene: TRBJ1-4; clone size: NA; CDR3 protein: CASSVDRGEKLFF; CDR3 DNA: TGTGCCAGCAGCGTGGACAGGGGTGAAAAACTGTTTTTT
V gene: TRBV19; D gene: NA; J gene: TRBJ1-2; clone size: NA; CDR3 protein: CASSPGQYGYTF; CDR3 DNA: TGTGCCAGTAGTCCCGGACAGTATGGCTACACCTTC
V gene: TRBV7-9; D gene: TRBD1; J gene: TRBJ2-1; clone size: NA; CDR3 protein: CASTPGTGTIEQFF; CDR3 DNA: TGTGCCAGCACCCCCGGGACAGGGACTATTGAGCAATTCTTC
V gene: TRBV19; D gene: NA; J gene: TRBJ1-2; clone size: NA; CDR3 protein: CASTAYYGYTF; CDR3 DNA: TGTGCCAGTACAGCCTACTATGGCTACACCTTC
V gene: TRBV7-9; D gene: NA; J gene: TRBJ2-2; clone size: NA; CDR3 protein: CASSLGATGELFF; CDR3 DNA: TGTGCCAGCAGCTTAGGGGCCACCGGGGAGCTGTTTTTT
V gene: TRBV4-1; D gene: NA; J gene: TRBJ2-2; clone size: NA; CDR3 protein: CASSQRGSTGELFF; CDR3 DNA: TGCGCCAGCAGCCAAAGGGGCTCCACCGGGGAGCTGTTTTTT
V gene: TRBV4-3; D gene: NA; J gene: TRBJ2-3; clone size: NA; CDR3 protein: CASSQMRTGWTDTQYF; CDR3 DNA: TGCGCCAGCAGCCAGATGAGGACGGGGTGGACAGATACGCAGTATTTT
V gene: TRBV5-1; D gene: TRBD2; J gene: TRBJ2-1; clone size: NA; CDR3 protein: CASSRLPPLAGLFYNEQFF; CDR3 DNA: TGCGCCAGCAGCAGACTGCCCCCGCTAGCGGGTTTATTCTACAATGAGCAGTTCTTC
V gene: TRBV7-9; D gene: NA; J gene: TRBJ2-1; clone size: NA; CDR3 protein: CASSFGTRRNEQFF; CDR3 DNA: TGTGCCAGCAGCTTCGGGACCCGCCGGAATGAGCAGTTCTTC
V gene: TRBV4-1; D gene: NA; J gene: TRBJ1-3; clone size: NA; CDR3 protein: CASSLTSSGNTIYF; CDR3 DNA: TGCGCCAGCAGCCTTACATCCTCTGGAAACACCATATATTTT
V gene: TRBV27; D gene: NA; J gene: TRBJ2-7; clone size: NA; CDR3 protein: CASSLTQGAYEQYF; CDR3 DNA: TGTGCCAGCAGTTTAACCCAGGGAGCCTACGAGCAGTACTTC
V gene: TRBV6-5; D gene: TRBD1; J gene: TRBJ1-5; clone size: NA; CDR3 protein: CASSNTGTGDQPQHF; CDR3 DNA: TGTGCCAGCAGCAATACCGGGACAGGGGATCAGCCCCAGCATTTT
V gene: TRBV7-6; D gene: TRBD1; J gene: TRBJ2-2; clone size: NA; CDR3 protein: CASSPPTTGLSTGELFF; CDR3 DNA: TGTGCCAGCAGCCCTCCGACGACAGGGCTGTCTACCGGGGAGCTGTTTTTT
V gene: TRBV7-9; D gene: TRBD1; J gene: TRBJ1-1; clone size: once; CDR3 protein: CASGFTGGTEAFF; CDR3 DNA: TGTGCCAGCGGATTCACAGGGGGCACTGAAGCTTTCTTT
V gene: TRBV5-4; D gene: NA; J gene: TRBJ2-2; clone size: NA; CDR3 protein: CASSLGNTGELFF; CDR3 DNA: TGTGCCAGCAGCTTAGGGAACACCGGGGAGCTGTTTTTT
V gene: TRBV10-3; D gene: NA; J gene: TRBJ2-5; clone size: NA; CDR3 protein: CAISESLAERRGETQYF; CDR3 DNA: TGTGCCATCAGTGAGTCGTTAGCGGAAAGGCGAGGGGAGACCCAGTACTTC
V gene: TRBV4-1; D gene: NA; J gene: TRBJ1-5; clone size: NA; CDR3 protein: CASSQEFLDQPQHF; CDR3 DNA: TGCGCCAGCAGCCAAGAATTCTTGGATCAGCCCCAGCATTTT
V gene: TRBV27; D gene: NA; J gene: TRBJ1-2; clone size: NA; CDR3 protein: CASSSGLSPDGYTF; CDR3 DNA: TGTGCCAGCAGTTCAGGGTTGTCTCCCGATGGCTACACCTTC
V gene: TRBV7-7; D gene: TRBD1; J gene: TRBJ1-4; clone size: NA; CDR3 protein: CASSSGTAGALLEKLFF; CDR3 DNA: TGTGCCAGCAGCTCCGGGACAGCAGGGGCCTTGTTGGAAAAACTGTTTTTT
V gene: TRBV2; D gene: NA; J gene: TRBJ2-5; clone size: NA; CDR3 protein: CASGRQETQYF; CDR3 DNA: TGTGCCAGCGGCCGCCAAGAGACCCAGTACTTC
V gene: TRBV6-2/TRBV6-3; D gene: NA; J gene: TRBJ1-2; clone size: NA; CDR3 protein: CASSQGTPANYGYTF; CDR3 DNA: TGTGCCAGCAGTCAGGGGACCCCCGCTAACTATGGCTACACCTTC
V gene: TRBV27; D gene: TRBD2; J gene: TRBJ2-1; clone size: NA; CDR3 protein: CASSPTLGGSPYNEQFF; CDR3 DNA: TGTGCCAGCAGTCCGACCCTTGGCGGGAGTCCTTACAATGAGCAGTTCTTC
V gene: TRBV5-4; D gene: NA; J gene: TRBJ2-3; clone size: NA; CDR3 protein: CASSPISTDTQYF; CDR3 DNA: TGTGCCAGCAGCCCCATTAGCACAGATACGCAGTATTTT
V gene: TRBV2; D gene: TRBD2; J gene: TRBJ2-7; clone size: NA; CDR3 protein: CASSEAGGFRDLSYEQYF; CDR3 DNA: TGTGCCAGCAGTGAAGCGGGGGGGTTTCGGGACCTTTCCTACGAGCAGTACTTC
V gene: TRBV6-2/TRBV6-3; D gene: NA; J gene: TRBJ1-1; clone size: NA; CDR3 protein: CASSYRSGRATEAFF; CDR3 DNA: TGTGCCAGCAGTTACCGATCAGGCAGGGCCACTGAAGCTTTCTTT
V gene: TRBV6-5; D gene: NA; J gene: TRBJ2-1; clone size: NA; CDR3 protein: CASEGFGVYNEQFF; CDR3 DNA: TGTGCCAGCGAAGGGTTCGGGGTCTACAATGAGCAGTTCTTC
V gene: TRBV5-1; D gene: TRBD1; J gene: TRBJ2-5; clone size: once; CDR3 protein: CASSLETGVQETQYF; CDR3 DNA: TGCGCCAGCAGCTTGGAAACAGGGGTCCAAGAGACCCAGTACTTC
V gene: TRBV7-9; D gene: NA; J gene: TRBJ1-2; clone size: NA; CDR3 protein: CASSLRERINYGYTF; CDR3 DNA: TGTGCCAGCAGCTTAAGGGAGCGGATTAACTATGGCTACACCTTC
V gene: TRBV27; D gene: NA; J gene: TRBJ2-5; clone size: NA; CDR3 protein: CASSFARSVTQYF; CDR3 DNA: TGTGCCAGCAGCTTCGCACGTAGTGTTACCCAGTACTTC
V gene: TRBV4-1; D gene: NA; J gene: TRBJ1-2; clone size: NA; CDR3 protein: CASSPLRGSLGGYTF; CDR3 DNA: TGCGCCAGCAGCCCCCTCCGCGGCTCTCTCGGCGGCTACACCTTC